The 21 T cell receptor beta chains below were found in one sample sequenced in a study of blood T cell repertoires in COVID-19. Here immunoSEQ multiplex PCR was the method, and the copy in TCRdb shows in-frame clones only, minus some. The data hold fewer than 250,000 clones, with 87% observed a single time. Sequences were obtained from PBMCs or T cells enriched from blood (not recorded which). Receptors originate from a woman aged 25 to 39 with acute COVID-19.

The chain recombines TRBV11-2 with TRBJ1-2; the D is unclear. CDR3 size: 15 residues. V lost 4 bases and J 1 base, leaving 13 bases between the germline ends. CDR1 and CDR2 (germline): SGHAT, FQNNGV. CDR3 residues: CASSSRRGHNYGYTF. In DNA, the CDR3 is TGTGCCAGCAGCTCCCGGCGAGGGCATAACTATGGCTACACCTTC. Drawing the rest from reference TRBV11-2 and TRBJ1-2, the complete variable domain is EAGVAQSPRYKIIEKRQSVAFWCNPISGHATLYWYQQILGQGPKLLIQFQNNGVVDDSQLPKDRFSAERLKGVDSTLKIQPAKLEDSAVYLCASSSRRGHNYGYTFGSGTRLTVV.

This chain links TRBV7-9 with TRBJ2-7, with 9 bases aligning to TRBD1. Germline V gene lookup returns CDR1 SEHNR and CDR2 FQNEAQ (reference sequence). V was pared by 4 bases and J by 5 bases, with 9 bases of the junction left unmatched. The CDR3 contains 15 residues. The DNA of the CDR3 is TGTGCCAGCAGCTGGGCAACAGGGGGCTTCAACGAGCAGTACTTC. Translation gives CASSWATGGFNEQYF.

This clone has just one count. The chain joins TRBV12-5 to TRBJ1-2; tentative D call: TRBD1 (6 bases). The CDR3 has 14 amino acids. The ends were cut back, 1 base at V and 5 bases at J, with 11 bases in the middle. CDR1 and CDR2 (germline): LGHNT, FRNRAP. CDR3 sequence (DNA): TGTGCTAGTGGTTTGGGGGAACAGGGATATGGCTACACCTTC. Residues: CASGLGEQGYGYTF.

The CDR3 sequence: CASSARGTEETQYF. CDR3 nucleotides: TGTGCCAGCAGCGCCCGAGGGACAGAAGAGACCCAGTACTTC. The J gene is TRBJ2-5, the V gene TRBV9; 7 nucleotides match TRBD1. The CDR3 is 14 residues long. Trimming removed 3 bases from V and 3 bases from J; junction bases left unmatched: 5. Germline CDR1 SGDLS, CDR2 YYNGEE.

This clone was counted a single time. The chain combines TRBV27 with TRBJ1-4; D uncertain. The V end was cut by 2 bases, the J end by 8 bases, with 12 bases between. This CDR3 has 14 residues. Germline CDR1 is MNHEY and CDR2 is SMNVEV (reference sequence). Written as DNA, the CDR3 is TGTGCCAGCAGTTTAGACATATCGGGGGAAAAACTGTTTTTT. Its translation is CASSLDISGEKLFF.

The sample holds one count of this clone. The rearrangement joins TRBV18 to TRBJ1-3, with 8 bases matching TRBD1. V trimming: 2 bases; J trimming: 0 bases; junction bases outside the gene matches: 3. Germline CDR1 and CDR2: KGHSH and LQKENI. The CDR3 length is 16 residues. The CDR3 nucleotides are TGTGCCAGCTCACCATCACAGGGGGACTCTGGAAACACCATATATTTT. Translating it yields CASSPSQGDSGNTIYF.

In its sample, this clone was seen once. The chain is built from TRBV7-2 and TRBJ2-1, with D perhaps TRBD1 (6 bases). The CDR3 covers 13 residues. The germline gives CDR1 SGHTA, CDR2 FQGNSA. Between the trimmed V and J ends, which lost 5 bases and 7 bases, there was a span of 12 bases. The CDR3 loop is CASSTPGQNEQFF. Here the CDR3 DNA reads TGTGCCAGCAGCACCCCCGGACAGAATGAGCAGTTCTTC. The whole variable domain, remainder taken from reference TRBV7-2 and TRBJ2-1, is GAGVSQSPSNKVTEKGKDVELRCDPISGHTALYWYRQSLGQGLEFLIYFQGNSAPDKSGLPSDRFSAERTGGSVSTLTIQRTQQEDSAVYLCASSTPGQNEQFFGPGTRLTVL.

The chain couples TRBV19 to TRBJ2-1, with 8 bases matching TRBD2. Trimming removed 0 bases from V and 4 bases from J; junction bases left unmatched: 5. Germline lookup yields CDR1 LNHDA and CDR2 SQIVND (reference sequence). There are 16 residues in the CDR3. The CDR3, as DNA: TGTGCCAGTAGTATAGATTATGCTAGCGGGTACAATGAGCAGTTCTTC. Protein sequence: CASSIDYASGYNEQFF.

This clone was detected once. The genes are TRBV15 and TRBJ2-7; TRBD2 aligns across 9 bases. This CDR3 comprises 15 residues. After removal of 1 base from V and 2 bases from J, the junction contained 3 bases not matched to a gene. Germline V CDR1 and CDR2: LNHNV, YYDKDF (reference sequence). The CDR3 DNA is TGTGCCACCAGCAGAGTAGCGGGGGATACCTACGAGCAGTACTTC. Translation: CATSRVAGDTYEQYF.

Comments on this clone: Additional DNA sequences in this sample encode the identical CDR3. The V and J genes are TRBV18 and TRBJ1-3; D is unclear. Deletions cut 6 bases from V and 0 bases from J, with 9 bases between. CDR1 is KGHSH and CDR2 is LQKENI in the germline V gene. CDR3 length: 14 amino acids. The CDR3 DNA reads as TGTGCCAGCTCTACGGAGAGCTCTGGAAACACCATATATTTT. It translates to CASSTESSGNTIYF.

This chain joins TRBV18 and TRBJ2-7; D not certain. The V gene lost 3 bases and the J gene lost 3 bases, with 9 bases spanning the gap. CDR1 KGHSH and CDR2 LQKENI come from the germline V gene. The CDR3 loop spans 13 amino acids. The CDR3 protein is CASSPASGYEQYF. The CDR3 DNA is TGTGCCAGCTCACCTGCTTCAGGCTACGAGCAGTACTTC. The full variable domain, in which reference TRBV18 and TRBJ2-7 provide the parts outside the CDR3, is NAGVMQNPRHLVRRRGQEARLRCSPMKGHSHVYWYRQLPEEGLKFMVYLQKENIIDESGMPKERFSAEFPKEGPSILRIQQVVRGDSAAYFCASSPASGYEQYFGPGTRLTVT.

The V call is TRBV21-1, the J call TRBJ1-2; the D call TRBD1 from the table was never checked on the DNA. TRBV21-1 is flagged as a pseudogene. This CDR3 region has 15 residues. CDR3 region: CARAAVEQGLYGYTF. The CDR3 bases are TGTGCCAGAGCCGCCGTCGAACAGGGCCTATATGGCTACACCTTC.

The chain recombines TRBV6-5 with TRBJ1-2; no firm D call. V lost 5 bases to trimming and J lost 1 base, with 11 bases between them. CDR1 is MNHEY and CDR2 is SVGAGI in the germline V gene. This CDR3 is built from 14 residues. The CDR3 DNA sequence: TGTGCCAGCAGTCCCCAGCGGGATAACTATGGCTACACCTTC. It translates to CASSPQRDNYGYTF.

This clone has only a few counts. V is TRBV19 and J is TRBJ1-6; 9 bases line up with TRBD1. The CDR3 is 15 residues long. V shed 5 bases, J shed 7 bases, and the junction held 6 bases outside the gene matches. The germline CDR1 and CDR2 sequences are LNHDA and SQIVND (reference sequence). The CDR3 here is CASSPTGGKNSPLHF. The CDR3 nucleotides read TGTGCCAGTAGTCCCACAGGGGGCAAGAATTCACCCCTCCACTTT.

The chain carries TRBV15 and TRBJ1-4; 7 bases are shared with TRBD1. The V gene end was trimmed by 4 bases and the J gene end by 4 bases; junction bases not matched to a gene: 9. Germline assignment: CDR1 LNHNV and CDR2 YYDKDF (reference sequence). The CDR3 is 16 amino acids. The CDR3 coding sequence is TGTGCCACCAGCACGAGAAAGGGACAGTATAATGAAAAACTGTTTTTT. Translated, it gives CATSTRKGQYNEKLFF.

The chain carries TRBV27 and TRBJ2-2; D gene unclear. This CDR3 region has 12 residues. Trimming shortened V by 3 bases and J by 7 bases, and 6 bases separated the two germline ends. Germline loops: CDR1 MNHEY, CDR2 SMNVEV (reference sequence). CDR3 amino acids: CASSFPGGELFF. CDR3 bases: TGTGCCAGCAGTTTCCCAGGCGGGGAGCTGTTTTTT.

The J gene is TRBJ1-2, the V gene TRBV30; D call uncertain. The CDR3 loop spans 12 amino acids. Trimming shortened V by 0 bases and J by 9 bases, and 11 bases separated the two germline ends. The germline V gene encodes CDR1 GTSNPN and CDR2 SVGIG (reference sequence). DNA for the CDR3: TGTGCCTGGAGTGTACGAGGGAGTAGCTACACCTTC. The encoded protein is CAWSVRGSSYTF.

The chain couples TRBV4-1 to TRBJ2-7; TRBD2 might be the D (6 bases). Deletions cut 1 base from V and 5 bases from J, with 15 bases between. The CDR3 totals 15 residues. CDR1 and CDR2 from the germline V gene are MGHRA and YSYEKL. CDR3 sequence: CASSQVTGSEDEQYF. The CDR3 DNA follows: TGCGCCAGCAGCCAAGTTACCGGGAGTGAAGACGAGCAGTACTTC.

This clone occurred a few times. The rearrangement joins TRBV4-1 to TRBJ1-2; D is perhaps TRBD1 (6 bases). There are 13 residues in the CDR3. Trimming took 1 base from V and 3 from J, leaving 6 bases between them. Germline V lookup: CDR1 MGHRA, CDR2 YSYEKL. In nucleotides, the CDR3 is TGCGCCAGCAGCCAAGGGACAGACTATGGCTACACCTTC. This gives the protein CASSQGTDYGYTF.

The V and J genes are TRBV19 and TRBJ1-3, with 7 bases aligning to TRBD1. V lost 6 bases, J lost 1 base, and 0 bases stayed unmatched. The CDR3 is 13 residues long. Germline CDR1 LNHDA, CDR2 SQIVND (reference sequence). For the CDR3, the DNA is TGTGCCAGTAGGGGACAGTCTGGAAACACCATATATTTT. It is translated as CASRGQSGNTIYF.

This sequence joins TRBV10-2 and TRBJ2-6, with TRBD2 matching over 8 bases. The junction had 2 bases not matched to a gene; V was cut back by 4 bases and J by 0 bases. Germline lookup yields CDR1 WSHSY and CDR2 SAAADI. CDR3 length: 16 amino acids. DNA for the CDR3: TGCGCCAGCAGTGGTGCGGGGGGCTCTGGGGCCAACGTCCTGACTTTC. It specifies CASSGAGGSGANVLTF.